The sequence of this TCR beta chain was determined in a study of cytomegalovirus exposure and HLA in healthy donors. CDR1 and CDR2 (germline): KGHSH, LQKENI. This CDR3 is built from 16 residues. Trimming took 6 bases from V and 0 from J, leaving 15 bases between them. PCR amplification relied on 60 Vbeta primers (plus 13 Jbeta primers). Assay used: immunoSEQ multiplex PCR; TCRdb lists only in-frame clones, some missing. The sample contains over 110,000 clones, about 80% of which appear only once. Sequenced material: PBMCs. This TCR was recovered from a man between 40 and 49 years old in good health and CMV-seronegative. This chain links TRBV18 with TRBJ2-1; tentative D call: TRBD1 (6 bases). The CDR3 protein is CASSPQTGNSYNEQFF. The CDR3, as DNA: TGTGCCAGCTCGCCCCAAACAGGGAACTCCTACAATGAGCAGTTCTTC.